This T cell receptor (beta chain) was sequenced during a study of blood T cell repertoires in COVID-19. Study information: Sites in the United States, Italy and Spain provided acute and convalescent COVID-19 samples.

Individuals drawn from some 25 US areas were roughly 18 to 95 years old. Participants were placed into cohorts based on the clinical history they reported. Study processing details: Amplification of reference gene primers provided the estimated nucleated cell counts. The method was immunoSEQ multiplex PCR; TCRdb's version includes in-frame clones alone and lacks a portion of them. V, J and clone size reflect that table, while D and trimming were determined from the DNA. Among some 220,000 clones listed, around 87% were seen once. This sequence originates from a woman aged 18-29 years in a cohort exposed to, infected with or recovered from COVID-19 (not recorded which). The source material was PBMCs or T cells enriched from blood (not recorded which).

CDR3 nucleotide sequence: TGTGCCAGCTCACCGGGACAGCTAACCTACGAGCAGTACTTC. Residues: CASSPGQLTYEQYF. V and J are TRBV18 and TRBJ2-7; 7 bases fit TRBD1. The ends lost 3 bases at V and 2 bases at J; junction bases unmatched: 4. The CDR3 extends over 14 amino acids. CDR1 and CDR2 from the germline V gene are KGHSH and LQKENI.